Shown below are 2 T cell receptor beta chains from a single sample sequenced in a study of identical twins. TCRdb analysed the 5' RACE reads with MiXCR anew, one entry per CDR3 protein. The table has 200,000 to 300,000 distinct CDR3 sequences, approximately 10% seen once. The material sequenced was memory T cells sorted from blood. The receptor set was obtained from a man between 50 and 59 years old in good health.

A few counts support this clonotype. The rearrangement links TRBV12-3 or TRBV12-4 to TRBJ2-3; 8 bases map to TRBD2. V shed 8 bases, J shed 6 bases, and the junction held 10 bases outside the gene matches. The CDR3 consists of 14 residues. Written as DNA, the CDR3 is TGTGCCAGCCGGGCGGCGGGAGGAGGGGATACGCAGTATTTT. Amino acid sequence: CASRAAGGGDTQYF.

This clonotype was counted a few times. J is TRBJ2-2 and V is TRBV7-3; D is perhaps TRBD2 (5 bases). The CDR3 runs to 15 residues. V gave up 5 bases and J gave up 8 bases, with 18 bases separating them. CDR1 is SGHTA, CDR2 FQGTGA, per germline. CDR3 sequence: CASSPFGGSSGELFF. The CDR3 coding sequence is TGTGCCAGCAGCCCCTTTGGTGGGAGTTCTGGGGAGCTGTTTTTT.